The 31 T cell receptor beta chains below all came from one sample that was sequenced in a study of blood T cell repertoires in COVID-19. Libraries were prepared by immunoSEQ multiplex PCR; TCRdb keeps only in-frame clonotypes and omits some of them. The sample includes fewer than 70,000 clones, roughly 80% of them seen just once. Material for sequencing was peripheral blood. The origin of the receptors is an elderly woman with acute or convalescent COVID-19.

The CDR3 nucleotides read TGCGCCAGCAGCCAACGGGGGACTAACTCCTACGAGCAGTACTTC. This codes for CASSQRGTNSYEQYF. The chain links TRBV4-1 to TRBJ2-7, with 7 bases matching TRBD2. Germline CDR1 reads MGHRA; CDR2 reads YSYEKL. The CDR3 runs to 15 residues. Trimming cost V 2 bases and J 0 bases; bases outside gene matches: 4.

The chain recombines TRBV11-2 with TRBJ2-1, with D possibly being TRBD2 (7 bases). CDR3 size: 15 residues. Germline values: CDR1 SGHAT, CDR2 FQNNGV. V lost 1 base and J 8 bases, leaving 15 bases between the germline ends. This CDR3 is CASSLGRGGGYEQFF. CDR3 nucleotide sequence: TGTGCCAGCAGCTTAGGGAGGGGGGGAGGCTATGAGCAGTTCTTC.

This chain joins TRBV10-2 and TRBJ1-4; possible D gene TRBD1, 6 bases. The CDR3 length is 13 residues. Trimming shortened V by 5 bases and J by 6 bases, and 10 bases separated the two germline ends. Germline loops: CDR1 WSHSY, CDR2 SAAADI. The CDR3 DNA follows: TGCGCCAGCAGTACCGGGACACATGAAAAACTGTTTTTT. It specifies CASSTGTHEKLFF.

The V and J genes are TRBV5-1 and TRBJ1-5, with D possibly being TRBD1 (6 bases). The CDR3 is 15 amino acids. The germline CDR1 and CDR2 sequences are SGHRS and YFSETQ. Trimming shortened V by 1 base and J by 0 bases, and 8 bases separated the two germline ends. CDR3 nucleotide sequence: TGCGCCAGCAGCTTGACAGGGTTTAGCAATCAGCCCCAGCATTTT. This encodes CASSLTGFSNQPQHF.

V is TRBV28 and J is TRBJ2-3, with TRBD1 matching over 8 bases. The trim removed 4 bases at V and 1 base at J, leaving 4 bases unmatched. The length of the CDR3 is 15 residues. CDR1 and CDR2 from the germline V gene are MDHEN and SYDVKM. CDR3 amino acids: CASSSAGQGTDTQYF. Here the CDR3 DNA reads TGTGCCAGCAGTTCCGCGGGACAGGGCACAGATACGCAGTATTTT.

The V and J genes are TRBV7-9 and TRBJ2-5; possibly TRBD1 for D (5 bases). The CDR3 loop spans 14 amino acids. Trimming left V 4 bases short and J 1 base short, with 10 bases between. Looked up from germline, CDR1 is SEHNR and CDR2 is FQNEAQ (reference sequence). In nucleotides, the CDR3 is TGTGCCAGCAGCTCCGCAGGGTCCCAAGAGACCCAGTACTTC. Protein product: CASSSAGSQETQYF.

This sequence joins TRBV4-1 and TRBJ2-2; D is possibly TRBD2 (5 bases). Trimming cost V 1 base and J 6 bases, with 12 bases left between them. This CDR3 is built from 15 residues. CDR1 and CDR2 (germline): MGHRA, YSYEKL. In nucleotides, the CDR3 is TGCGCCAGCAGCCAAGGCCTAGCCGTTTCCGGGGAGCTGTTTTTT. Translation gives CASSQGLAVSGELFF.

The rearrangement joins TRBV18 to TRBJ2-7, with 8 bases matching TRBD1. V dropped 6 bases and J dropped 2; count of bases not matched to a gene: 6. CDR1 is KGHSH, CDR2 LQKENI, per germline. This CDR3 is built from 14 residues. Written as DNA, the CDR3 is TGTGCCAGCTCTGGCGGACAGGGCGCCTACGAGCAGTACTTC. This translates into CASSGGQGAYEQYF.

The chain employs TRBV10-2 and TRBJ2-1; D possibly corresponds to TRBD2 (5 bases). Germline CDR1 reads WSHSY; CDR2 reads SAAADI. CDR3 length: 14 amino acids. The V and J ends lost 4 bases and 9 bases respectively, with 16 bases between them. The CDR3, as DNA: TGCGCCAGCAGTGCCAGCGGCCCGATTTTTGAGCAGTTCTTC. Amino acids: CASSASGPIFEQFF.

This chain uses TRBV12-5 with TRBJ1-2, with a tentative D call TRBD1 (6 bases). The V gene's germline CDR1 is LGHNT and CDR2 FRNRAP. Trimming removed 2 bases from V and 6 bases from J, with 13 bases in between. This CDR3 spans 14 amino acids. The CDR3 loop is CASGLTGLQNGYTF. The CDR3 nucleotides are TGTGCTAGTGGTTTGACAGGGTTGCAGAATGGCTACACCTTC.

V gene TRBV2 combines with J gene TRBJ1-5; D is undetermined. CDR1 is SNHLY and CDR2 is FYNNEI in the germline V gene. V lost 5 bases, J lost 0 bases, and 14 bases lay in between. The CDR3 has 16 residues. Here the CDR3 reads CASSFSTGISNQPQHF. The DNA of the CDR3 is TGTGCCAGCAGTTTTTCGACCGGGATTAGCAATCAGCCCCAGCATTTT. Combining the CDR3 with reference TRBV2 and TRBJ1-5 gives the whole variable domain EPEVTQTPSHQVTQMGQEVILRCVPISNHLYFYWYRQILGQKVEFLVSFYNNEISEKSEIFDDQFSVERPDGSNFTLKIRSTKLEDSAMYFCASSFSTGISNQPQHFGDGTRLSIL.

This clone was detected only a few times. The V call is TRBV5-8, the J call TRBJ2-5; 9 nucleotides line up with TRBD1. Germline CDR1 reads SGHTS; CDR2 reads YDEGEE. The J segment lost 4 bases and the V segment lost 4 bases, leaving 8 bases of the junction unmatched. This CDR3 is built from 15 residues. CDR3: CASSGRGTGRETQYF. The CDR3 nucleotides read TGTGCCAGCAGCGGAAGGGGGACAGGGAGAGAGACCCAGTACTTC.

J is TRBJ2-2 and V is TRBV7-2; 8 positions match TRBD2. Trimming removed 5 bases from V and 6 bases from J; junction bases left unmatched: 8. Per germline, CDR1 SGHTA and CDR2 FQGNSA. This CDR3 region has 15 residues. The CDR3 coding sequence is TGTGCCAGCAGCCGGCTAAGCGGGGGAGCCGGGGAGCTGTTTTTT. Translation: CASSRLSGGAGELFF.

The rearrangement uses TRBV6-5 and TRBJ1-1, with D possibly TRBD1 on 5 matching bases. V was shortened by 2 bases and J by 9 bases, with 19 bases between the two germline ends. CDR1 is MNHEY, CDR2 SVGAGI, per germline. The CDR3 spans 15 residues. The CDR3 nucleotides are TGTGCCAGCAGTTACCAATTATCGCGGGGGTCGAAAGCTTTCTTT. Translation gives CASSYQLSRGSKAFF.

The chain carries TRBV7-6 and TRBJ1-6; 8 bases line up with TRBD1. Trimming took 1 base from V and 7 from J; bases not matched to a gene: 6. The length of the CDR3 is 16 residues. Per the germline V gene, CDR1 is SGHVS and CDR2 is FNYEAQ. Here the CDR3 reads CASSLGRGQANSPLHF. The DNA for the CDR3 is TGTGCCAGCAGCTTAGGCCGGGGACAGGCGAATTCACCCCTCCACTTT.

The V gene is TRBV5-8, the J gene TRBJ1-6; D is uncertain. Germline V gives CDR1 SGHTS, CDR2 YDEGEE. The V gene lost 1 base and the J gene lost 10 bases, with 9 bases spanning the gap. The CDR3 consists of 13 residues. The CDR3 DNA is TGTGCCAGCAGCTTGATGGAGGGCTCACCCCTCCACTTT. Protein: CASSLMEGSPLHF.

This clone was counted once. The rearrangement links TRBV3-1 (or the pseudogene TRBV3-2) to TRBJ1-2; D may be TRBD1 (5 bases). Trimming removed 0 bases at V and 8 bases at J, with 10 bases between. The CDR3 is 13 residues long. The germline gives CDR1 LGHDT, CDR2 YNNKEL (reference sequence). CDR3 in DNA: TGTGCCAGCAGCCAAGAGTCTGGGGGGGGCTACACCTTC. Protein product: CASSQESGGGYTF.

This chain links TRBV6-5 with TRBJ1-1; 9 nucleotides match TRBD1. The trim removed 6 bases at V and 5 bases at J, leaving 7 bases unmatched. In germline, CDR1 is MNHEY, CDR2 SVGAGI. The CDR3 consists of 14 residues. The CDR3 loop is CASRPDRGWTEAFF. As DNA, the CDR3 is TGTGCCAGCAGACCGGACAGGGGATGGACTGAAGCTTTCTTT.

The chain combines TRBV27 with TRBJ2-2, with a weak D call TRBD1 (6 bases). Deletions cut 7 bases from V and 1 base from J, with 16 bases between. The germline gives CDR1 MNHEY, CDR2 SMNVEV (reference sequence). This CDR3 region has 16 residues. The CDR3 spells CASTLQGRGNTGELFF. CDR3 coding DNA: TGTGCCAGCACCCTTCAAGGCAGGGGGAACACCGGGGAGCTGTTTTTT.

The genes are TRBV6-5 and TRBJ2-5, with 7 positions matching TRBD1. The CDR3 covers 14 residues. With V trimmed by 9 bases and J by 4 bases, 11 bases remained unmatched. Germline loops: CDR1 MNHEY, CDR2 SVGAGI. The CDR3 DNA follows: TGTGCCAGTCGATCCGGAAGGGGGCGAGAGACCCAGTACTTC. This codes for CASRSGRGRETQYF.

The chain carries TRBV4-2 and TRBJ2-2, with 7 nucleotides matching TRBD2. Germline loops: CDR1 LGHNA, CDR2 YNFKEQ. The CDR3 covers 16 residues. V shed 2 bases, J shed 3 bases, and the junction held 6 bases outside the gene matches. The CDR3 sequence is CASSQQTSRDTGELFF. As DNA, the CDR3 is TGTGCCAGCAGCCAACAGACTAGCCGAGACACCGGGGAGCTGTTTTTT.

The V and J genes are TRBV5-4 and TRBJ2-7; 9 bases are a match to TRBD1. Trimming at V came to 4 bases and at J to 4 bases, leaving 9 bases not matched to a gene. The length of the CDR3 is 15 residues. CDR1 and CDR2 from the germline V gene are SGHNT and YYREEE (reference sequence). CDR3 in amino acids: CASSVPGQGTYEQYF. The CDR3 DNA follows: TGTGCCAGCAGCGTTCCGGGACAGGGTACTTACGAGCAGTACTTC.

The chain employs TRBV5-6 and TRBJ2-7; D possibly corresponds to TRBD2 (6 bases). The germline V gene encodes CDR1 SGHDT and CDR2 YYEEEE. This CDR3 is built from 14 residues. V lost 4 bases to trimming and J lost 2 bases, with 13 bases between them. The DNA for the CDR3 is TGTGCCAGCAGCCAGCTTTCGGGGGCCTACGAGCAGTACTTC. It is translated as CASSQLSGAYEQYF.

V and J are TRBV30 and TRBJ2-7, with 8 nucleotides matching TRBD1. CDR3 length equals 16 residues. Losses at the gene ends were 2 bases for V and 0 bases for J; bases not matched to a gene: 9. Germline CDR1 and CDR2: GTSNPN and SVGIG (reference sequence). CDR3 amino acids: CAWSSLDRAASYEQYF. DNA of the CDR3: TGTGCCTGGAGTAGTCTGGACAGGGCAGCCTCCTACGAGCAGTACTTC. Supplemented by reference TRBV30 and TRBJ2-7, the full variable domain reads SQTIHQWPATLVQPVGSPLSLECTVEGTSNPNLYWYRQAAGRGLQLLFYSVGIGQISSEVPQNLSASRPQDRQFILSSKKLLLSDSGFYLCAWSSLDRAASYEQYFGPGTRLTVT.

This clone came up a few times. CDR3 in amino acids: CASAWEGRTDTQYF. As DNA, the CDR3 is TGTGCCAGCGCATGGGAGGGGAGGACAGATACGCAGTATTTT. The chain carries TRBV5-6 and TRBJ2-3; 7 nucleotides agree with TRBD2. From germline, CDR1 is SGHDT and CDR2 YYEEEE. The CDR3 has 14 residues. After removal of 7 bases from V and 3 bases from J, the junction contained 8 bases not matched to a gene. The full variable domain, rest sourced from reference TRBV5-6 and TRBJ2-3, is DAGVTQSPTHLIKTRGQQVTLRCSPKSGHDTVSWYQQALGQGPQFIFQYYEEEERQRGNFPDRFSGHQFPNYSSELNVNALLLGDSALYLCASAWEGRTDTQYFGPGTRLTVL.

V is TRBV5-1 and J is TRBJ1-1; possibly TRBD1 for D (5 bases). Germline CDR1 reads SGHRS; CDR2 reads YFSETQ. This CDR3 has 15 amino acids. The V gene lost 0 bases and the J gene lost 7 bases, with 16 bases spanning the gap. DNA of the CDR3: TGCGCCAGCAGCTTGGCCTCGGTCAGGGAGGATGAAGCTTTCTTT. Translating it yields CASSLASVREDEAFF.

The gene calls are TRBV25-1 and TRBJ2-2; D not certain. CDR1 is MGHDK and CDR2 is SYGVNS in the germline V gene. The CDR3 runs 14 residues. V dropped 5 bases and J dropped 2 bases, with 9 bases sitting between them. The CDR3 DNA sequence: TGTGCCAGCAGTTCCAGAGGTAACACCGGGGAGCTGTTTTTT. It encodes CASSSRGNTGELFF.

The J gene is TRBJ1-1, the V gene TRBV6-5; possible D gene TRBD1, 5 bases. The CDR3 extends over 13 amino acids. Germline CDR1 is MNHEY and CDR2 is SVGAGI. V was pared by 6 bases and J by 0 bases, with 8 bases between. The CDR3 DNA reads TGTGCCAGCAGACAGGAGTTGAACACTGAAGCTTTCTTT. As protein: CASRQELNTEAFF.

This clone was observed a few times. The chain is built from TRBV7-9 and TRBJ1-5, with a tentative D call TRBD1 (6 bases). The ends were cut back, 5 bases at V and 6 bases at J, with 11 bases in the middle. Germline lookup yields CDR1 SEHNR and CDR2 FQNEAQ (reference sequence). The length of the CDR3 is 13 residues. CDR3 nucleotides: TGTGCCAGCAGCCCAGGGGAACGTCAGCCCCAGCATTTT. Encoded protein: CASSPGERQPQHF.

This rearrangement joins TRBV11-3 to TRBJ2-1; 11 positions match TRBD2. This CDR3 region has 16 residues. Germline V lookup: CDR1 SGHNT, CDR2 YENEEA. Trimming took 3 bases from V and 5 from J; bases not matched to a gene: 6. The CDR3 sequence is CASSFQGLAENNEQFF. In DNA, the CDR3 is TGTGCCAGCAGCTTCCAGGGACTAGCGGAGAACAATGAGCAGTTCTTC. Full variable domain (missing parts from reference TRBV11-3 and TRBJ2-1): EAGVVQSPRYKIIEKKQPVAFWCNPISGHNTLYWYLQNLGQGPELLIRYENEEAVDDSQLPKDRFSAERLKGVDSTLKIQPAELGDSAVYLCASSFQGLAENNEQFFGPGTRLTVL.

The chain is built from TRBV5-1 and TRBJ1-1; D call uncertain. From germline, CDR1 is SGHRS and CDR2 YFSETQ. Deletions cut 0 bases from V and 3 bases from J, with 15 bases between. This CDR3 region has 16 residues. CDR3 sequence reads: CASSLGGGSLYTEAFF. As DNA, the CDR3 is TGCGCCAGCAGCTTGGGTGGTGGCAGTTTATACACTGAAGCTTTCTTT.